The entry below describes one T cell receptor beta chain. This sample is part of a study of blood T cell repertoires in COVID-19. Across the study: Some COVID-19 samples were acute and others convalescent; all came from the United States, Italy and Spain. The analysed material was cDNA or gDNA that came from T cells, B-cell-depleted T cells, or PBMCs.

Methods used by the authors: Reference gene primer amplification in the assay estimated nucleated cell counts. Only in-frame clones appear in the TCRdb table, and some are missing; sequencing was by immunoSEQ multiplex PCR. The V and J calls and clone size are taken from that table; D and trimming were inferred from the DNA. The table has about 110,000 clones, around nine tenths seen once. With V trimmed by 2 bases and J by 1 base, 3 bases remained unmatched. The CDR3 totals 15 residues. The V gene's germline CDR1 is LGHDT and CDR2 YNNKEL (reference sequence). Sequenced sample: peripheral blood. The sequence derives from a woman between 25 and 40 years old with acute or convalescent COVID-19. The chain couples TRBV3-1 (or the pseudogene TRBV3-2) to TRBJ1-2, with 8 bases matching TRBD1. The CDR3 DNA follows: TGTGCCAGCAGCCAACAGGGGGCGCTTAACTATGGCTACACCTTC. It specifies CASSQQGALNYGYTF.